A single sample gave rise to the 18 T cell receptor beta chains below, sequenced in a study of cytomegalovirus exposure and HLA in healthy donors. With 60 Vbeta and 13 Jbeta primers, the PCR was carried out. Data came from immunoSEQ multiplex PCR; TCRdb stores just in-frame clones and leaves some out. The sample includes around 140,000 clones, 78% of them seen just once. The sequenced sample was PBMCs. Every receptor here comes from a young woman in good health and CMV-seropositive.

The genes are TRBV6-6 and TRBJ2-6; 9 bases map to TRBD1. Trimming at V came to 6 bases and at J to 1 base, leaving 4 bases not matched to a gene. The CDR3 extends over 16 amino acids. Germline CDR1 and CDR2: MNHNY and SVGAGI (reference sequence). The DNA for the CDR3 is TGTGCCAGCAGGGGACAGGGTAAATCTGGGGCCAACGTCCTGACTTTC. It is translated as CASRGQGKSGANVLTF.

The V call is TRBV28, the J call TRBJ1-1; maybe TRBD1 (6 bases). Germline values: CDR1 MDHEN, CDR2 SYDVKM. The CDR3 runs 17 residues. Between the trimmed V and J ends, which lost 3 bases and 1 base, there was a span of 18 bases. In DNA form, the CDR3 reads TGTGCCAGCAGTTTCTTTCCTCAGGGGCAGGAGAACACTGAAGCTTTCTTT. Translation: CASSFFPQGQENTEAFF.

This clone came up a few times. V gene TRBV6-6 combines with J gene TRBJ2-2; TRBD2 might be the D (5 bases). This CDR3 has 12 amino acids. Per the germline V gene, CDR1 is MNHNY and CDR2 is SVGAGI (reference sequence). Trimming took 10 bases from V and 7 from J, leaving 13 bases between them. CDR3 DNA sequence: TGTGCCACCGCCTTTGGAGGCGGGGAGCTGTTTTTT. This sequence encodes CATAFGGGELFF.

Remarks on this clone: The junction shows a germline mismatch at one end, possibly a read error. The sample contains more than one DNA sequence encoding this CDR3. The chain uses TRBV5-1 and TRBJ1-1; weak D call: TRBD1 (5 bases). Germline V CDR1 and CDR2: SGHRS, YFSETQ. The CDR3 consists of 14 residues. This CDR3 is CASSLQGKNTEAFF. The CDR3, as DNA: TGTGCCAGCAGCTTGCAGGGAAAGAACACTGAAGCTTTCTTT.

This chain connects TRBV10-3 to TRBJ1-2; 9 bases match TRBD1. The CDR3 sequence is 14 residues long. V shed 8 bases and J 0 bases; nucleotides not matched to a gene: 4. Germline V lookup: CDR1 ENHRY, CDR2 SYGVKD. In nucleotides, the CDR3 is TGTGCCATCGCGGGACAGGGCACTAACTATGGCTACACCTTC. Translating it yields CAIAGQGTNYGYTF.

There are a few counts of this clone. The chain joins TRBV11-3 to TRBJ1-1, with 8 bases aligning to TRBD1. This CDR3 region has 13 residues. Germline V gene data show CDR1 as SGHNT and CDR2 as YENEEA. V was clipped by 1 base and J by 7 bases; unmatched bases: 2. CDR3 region: CASSLVQGGEAFF. The CDR3 nucleotides are TGTGCCAGCAGCTTAGTACAGGGGGGTGAAGCTTTCTTT.

The chain carries TRBV6-5 and TRBJ1-2, with 7 positions matching TRBD1. V trimming: 5 bases; J trimming: 2 bases; junction bases outside the gene matches: 5. The length of the CDR3 is 14 residues. Germline V CDR1 and CDR2: MNHEY, SVGAGI. CDR3 loop: CASSLRGRNYGYTF. CDR3 coding DNA: TGTGCCAGCAGTCTTAGGGGGCGCAACTATGGCTACACCTTC.

This clone appeared a single time. CDR3 sequence: CASSLGSLNTEAFF. For the CDR3, the DNA is TGTGCCAGCAGCTTGGGAAGCCTGAACACTGAAGCTTTCTTT. This sequence joins TRBV5-6 and TRBJ1-1; D not certain. Germline values: CDR1 SGHDT, CDR2 YYEEEE. The CDR3 has 14 residues. The ends were cut back, 0 bases at V and 0 bases at J, with 6 bases in the middle.

The chain is built from TRBV6-5 and TRBJ2-5, with 7 nucleotides matching TRBD2. CDR3 size: 15 residues. Trimming removed 8 bases from V and 5 bases from J; junction bases left unmatched: 14. CDR1 and CDR2 (germline): MNHEY, SVGAGI. CDR3 loop: CASAPWGGKGETQYF. CDR3 nucleotides: TGTGCCAGCGCACCCTGGGGGGGGAAGGGGGAGACCCAGTACTTC.

This clone was picked up a small number of times. This chain joins TRBV9 and TRBJ2-3, with D perhaps matching TRBD2 (6 bases). V was clipped by 0 bases and J by 5 bases, with 16 bases between them. The CDR3 covers 16 residues. Germline lookup yields CDR1 SGDLS and CDR2 YYNGEE. CDR3 amino acids: CASSVESGRWVDTQYF. CDR3 sequence (DNA): TGTGCCAGCAGCGTAGAGAGCGGGCGTTGGGTAGATACGCAGTATTTT.

The genes are TRBV7-9 and TRBJ2-1, with D possibly TRBD2 on 6 matching bases. CDR1 is SEHNR, CDR2 FQNEAQ, per germline (reference sequence). The CDR3 extends over 13 amino acids. V shed 5 bases and J shed 6 bases, with 11 bases lying between them. CDR3 in amino acids: CASSPPGVNEQFF. The CDR3 DNA is TGTGCCAGCAGCCCCCCGGGGGTCAATGAGCAGTTCTTC. Full variable domain (missing parts from reference TRBV7-9 and TRBJ2-1): DTGVSQNPRHKITKRGQNVTFRCDPISEHNRLYWYRQTLGQGPEFLTYFQNEAQLEKSRLLSDRFSAERPKGSFSTLEIQRTEQGDSAMYLCASSPPGVNEQFFGPGTRLTVL.

The chain has TRBV18 and TRBJ2-3, with 11 bases matching TRBD1. Losses at the gene ends were 6 bases for V and 3 bases for J; bases not matched to a gene: 8. Looked up from germline, CDR1 is KGHSH and CDR2 is LQKENI. CDR3 length: 16 residues. The CDR3 region is CASSVGQGATTDTQYF. In nucleotides, the CDR3 is TGTGCCAGCTCCGTAGGACAGGGGGCAACTACAGATACGCAGTATTTT.

The V call is TRBV27, the J call TRBJ1-3; 7 nucleotides line up with TRBD1. The germline V gene encodes CDR1 MNHEY and CDR2 SMNVEV (reference sequence). The CDR3 loop spans 16 amino acids. V shed 5 bases and J 2 bases; nucleotides not matched to a gene: 9. The CDR3 sequence: CASSPIYRGTGNTIYF. The CDR3, as DNA: TGTGCCAGCAGTCCTATATACAGGGGAACTGGAAACACCATATATTTT.

The chain recombines TRBV5-6 with TRBJ1-2; 11 bases agree with TRBD1. Looked up from germline, CDR1 is SGHDT and CDR2 is YYEEEE. CDR3 length: 16 amino acids. Unmatched junction bases numbered 9, after V lost 4 bases and J lost 4 bases. As DNA, the CDR3 is TGTGCCAGCAGCATGGACAGGGGGCGCATTTCCTATGGCTACACCTTC. It encodes CASSMDRGRISYGYTF.

This rearrangement joins TRBV2 to TRBJ2-1, with TRBD1 matching over 7 bases. V was pared by 5 bases and J by 9 bases, with 7 bases of the junction left unmatched. Germline CDR1 and CDR2: SNHLY and FYNNEI. The CDR3 runs 13 residues. The CDR3 loop is CASSLIRDSEQFF. CDR3 coding DNA: TGTGCCAGCAGTCTCATCAGGGACAGTGAGCAGTTCTTC.

This chain joins TRBV27 and TRBJ1-4, with TRBD1 matching over 8 bases. This CDR3 is 14 amino acids long. Trimming cost V 4 bases and J 8 bases; bases outside gene matches: 6. Per the germline V gene, CDR1 is MNHEY and CDR2 is SMNVEV (reference sequence). The CDR3 DNA reads as TGTGCCAGCAGTTCCGACAGGGGATTGGAAAAACTGTTTTTT. Translation: CASSSDRGLEKLFF.

The chain carries TRBV19 and TRBJ2-3; 8 positions match TRBD1. CDR3 length: 13 residues. Trimming at V came to 5 bases and at J to 5 bases, leaving 3 bases not matched to a gene. Germline-derived CDR1 and CDR2 are LNHDA and SQIVND (reference sequence). CDR3 sequence reads: CASSVDRGDTQYF. The CDR3 DNA follows: TGTGCCAGTAGTGTCGACAGGGGAGATACGCAGTATTTT.

The V and J genes are TRBV7-6 and TRBJ1-1, with 7 bases lining up with TRBD1. J lost 6 bases, V lost 2 bases, and 6 bases had no gene match. Looked up from germline, CDR1 is SGHVS and CDR2 is FNYEAQ. This CDR3 region has 14 residues. CDR3 amino acids: CASSLNRDSSEAFF. The CDR3 coding sequence is TGTGCCAGCAGCTTAAACCGGGACAGCTCTGAAGCTTTCTTT.